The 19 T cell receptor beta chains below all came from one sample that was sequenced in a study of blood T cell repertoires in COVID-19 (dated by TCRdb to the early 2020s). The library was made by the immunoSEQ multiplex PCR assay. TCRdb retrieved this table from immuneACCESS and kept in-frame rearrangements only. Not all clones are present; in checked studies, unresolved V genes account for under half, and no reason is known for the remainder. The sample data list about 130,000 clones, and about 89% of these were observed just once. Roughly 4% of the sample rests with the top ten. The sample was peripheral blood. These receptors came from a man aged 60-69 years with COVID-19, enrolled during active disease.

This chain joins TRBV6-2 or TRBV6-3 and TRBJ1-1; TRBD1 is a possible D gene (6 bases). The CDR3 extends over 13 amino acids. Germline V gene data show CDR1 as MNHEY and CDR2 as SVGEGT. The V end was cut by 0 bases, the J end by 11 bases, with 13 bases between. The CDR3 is CASSYSLGTSAFF. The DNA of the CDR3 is TGTGCCAGCAGTTACTCGCTGGGGACAAGTGCTTTCTTT.

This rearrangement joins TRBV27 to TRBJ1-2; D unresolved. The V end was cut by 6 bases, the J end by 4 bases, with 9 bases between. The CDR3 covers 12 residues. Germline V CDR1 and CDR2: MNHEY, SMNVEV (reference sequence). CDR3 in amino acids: CASSRSGYGYTF. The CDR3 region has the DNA TGTGCCAGCAGCAGGTCAGGCTATGGCTACACCTTC.

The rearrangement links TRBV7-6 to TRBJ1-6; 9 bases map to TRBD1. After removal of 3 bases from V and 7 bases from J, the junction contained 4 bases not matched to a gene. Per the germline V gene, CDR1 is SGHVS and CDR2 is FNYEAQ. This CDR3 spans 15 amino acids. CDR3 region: CASSFGQGSNSPLHF. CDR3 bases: TGTGCCAGCAGCTTTGGACAGGGGTCGAATTCACCCCTCCACTTT.

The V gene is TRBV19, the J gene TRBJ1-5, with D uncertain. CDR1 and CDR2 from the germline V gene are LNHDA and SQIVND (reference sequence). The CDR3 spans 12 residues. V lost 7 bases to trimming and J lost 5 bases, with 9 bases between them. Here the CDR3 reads CASNSIDQPQHF. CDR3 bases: TGTGCCAGTAACTCCATCGATCAGCCCCAGCATTTT.

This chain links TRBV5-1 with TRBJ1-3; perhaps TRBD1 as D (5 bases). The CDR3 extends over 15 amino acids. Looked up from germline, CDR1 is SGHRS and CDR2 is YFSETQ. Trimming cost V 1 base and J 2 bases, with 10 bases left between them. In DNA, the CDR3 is TGCGCCAGCAGCTTGAGGGGATCTACTGGAAACACCATATATTTT. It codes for CASSLRGSTGNTIYF.

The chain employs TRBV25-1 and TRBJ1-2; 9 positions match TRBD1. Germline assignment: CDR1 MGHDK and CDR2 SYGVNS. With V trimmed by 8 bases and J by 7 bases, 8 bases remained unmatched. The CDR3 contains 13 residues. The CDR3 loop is CASSLTGGLGYTF. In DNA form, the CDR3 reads TGTGCCAGCTCACTGACAGGGGGTCTTGGCTACACCTTC.

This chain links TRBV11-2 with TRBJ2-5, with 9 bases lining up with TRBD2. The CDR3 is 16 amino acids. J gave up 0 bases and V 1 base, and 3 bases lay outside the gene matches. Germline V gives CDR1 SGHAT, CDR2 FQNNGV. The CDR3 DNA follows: TGTGCCAGCAGCTTAGGAGCGGGGGGCCACCAAGAGACCCAGTACTTC. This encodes CASSLGAGGHQETQYF.

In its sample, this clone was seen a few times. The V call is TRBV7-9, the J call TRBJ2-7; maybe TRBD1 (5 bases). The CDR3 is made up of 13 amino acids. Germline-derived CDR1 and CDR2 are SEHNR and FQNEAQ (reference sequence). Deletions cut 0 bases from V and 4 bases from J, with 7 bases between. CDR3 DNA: TGTGCCAGCAGCTTAGCTAGGGGTTACGAGCAGTACTTC. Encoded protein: CASSLARGYEQYF.

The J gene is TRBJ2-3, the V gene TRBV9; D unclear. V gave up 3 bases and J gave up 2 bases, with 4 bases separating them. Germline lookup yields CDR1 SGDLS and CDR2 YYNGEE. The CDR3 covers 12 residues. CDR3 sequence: CASSAYTDTQYF. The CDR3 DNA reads TGTGCCAGCAGCGCGTACACAGATACGCAGTATTTT.

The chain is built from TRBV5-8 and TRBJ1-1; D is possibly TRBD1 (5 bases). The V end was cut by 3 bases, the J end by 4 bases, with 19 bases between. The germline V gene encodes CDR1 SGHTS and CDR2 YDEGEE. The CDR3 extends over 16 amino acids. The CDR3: CASSSTLSTVRTEAFF. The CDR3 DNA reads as TGTGCCAGCAGCTCGACCCTATCGACAGTACGCACTGAAGCTTTCTTT. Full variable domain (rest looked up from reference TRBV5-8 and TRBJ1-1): EAGVTQSPTHLIKTRGQQATLRCSPISGHTSVYWYQQALGLGLQFLLWYDEGEERNRGNFPPRFSGRQFPNYSSELNVNALELEDSALYLCASSSTLSTVRTEAFFGQGTRLTVV.

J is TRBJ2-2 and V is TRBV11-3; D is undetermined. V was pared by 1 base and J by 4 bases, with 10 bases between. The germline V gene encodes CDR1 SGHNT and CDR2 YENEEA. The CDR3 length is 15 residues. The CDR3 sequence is CASSLGAIGTGELFF. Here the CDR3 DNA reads TGTGCCAGCAGCTTAGGCGCAATCGGCACCGGGGAGCTGTTTTTT.

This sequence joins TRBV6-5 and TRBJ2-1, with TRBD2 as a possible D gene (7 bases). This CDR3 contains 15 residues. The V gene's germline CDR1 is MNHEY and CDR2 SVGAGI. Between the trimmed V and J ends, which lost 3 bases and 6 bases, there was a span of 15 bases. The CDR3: CASSYGAGASNEQFF. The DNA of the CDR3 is TGTGCCAGCAGTTATGGCGCGGGGGCCAGCAATGAGCAGTTCTTC.

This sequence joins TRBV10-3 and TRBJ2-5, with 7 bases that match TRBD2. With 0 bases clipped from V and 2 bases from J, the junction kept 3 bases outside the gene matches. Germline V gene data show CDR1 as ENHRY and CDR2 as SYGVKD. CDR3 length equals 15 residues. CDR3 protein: CAISESGGNQETQYF. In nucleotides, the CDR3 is TGTGCCATCAGTGAGTCCGGGGGGAATCAAGAGACCCAGTACTTC.

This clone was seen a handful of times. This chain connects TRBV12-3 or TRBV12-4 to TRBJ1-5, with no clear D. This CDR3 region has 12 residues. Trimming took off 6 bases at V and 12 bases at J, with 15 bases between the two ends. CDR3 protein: CASSVGGRYQHF. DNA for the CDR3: TGTGCCAGCAGCGTTGGCGGTAGGTACCAGCATTTT.

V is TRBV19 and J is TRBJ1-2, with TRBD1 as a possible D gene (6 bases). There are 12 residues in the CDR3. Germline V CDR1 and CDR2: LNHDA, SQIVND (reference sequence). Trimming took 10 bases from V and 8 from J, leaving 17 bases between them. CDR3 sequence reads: CATTDRIGGYTF. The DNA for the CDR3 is TGTGCCACAACCGACAGGATTGGGGGCTACACCTTC. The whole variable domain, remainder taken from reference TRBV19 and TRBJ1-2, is DGGITQSPKYLFRKEGQNVTLSCEQNLNHDAMYWYRQDPGQGLRLIYYSQIVNDFQKGDIAEGYSVSREKKESFPLTVTSAQKNPTAFYLCATTDRIGGYTFGSGTRLTVV.

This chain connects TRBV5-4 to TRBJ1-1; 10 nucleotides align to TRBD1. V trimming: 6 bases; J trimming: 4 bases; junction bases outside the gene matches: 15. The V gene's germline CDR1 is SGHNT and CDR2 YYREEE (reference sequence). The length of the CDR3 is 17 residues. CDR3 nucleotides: TGTGCCAGCATCATGACAGGGGGCAGTTGGACTGGCACTGAAGCTTTCTTT. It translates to CASIMTGGSWTGTEAFF.

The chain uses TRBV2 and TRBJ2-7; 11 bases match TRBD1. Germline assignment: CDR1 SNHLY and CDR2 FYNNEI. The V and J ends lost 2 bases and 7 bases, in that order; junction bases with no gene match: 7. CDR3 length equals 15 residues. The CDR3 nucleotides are TGTGCCAGCAGTGAATCCCCGGGACAGGGGGATGAGCAGTACTTC. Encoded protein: CASSESPGQGDEQYF.

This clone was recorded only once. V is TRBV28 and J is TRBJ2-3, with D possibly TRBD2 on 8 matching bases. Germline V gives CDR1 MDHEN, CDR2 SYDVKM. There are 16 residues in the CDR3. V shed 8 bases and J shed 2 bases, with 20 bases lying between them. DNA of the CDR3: TGTGCCAGCCGGGAGGGGGCGGCAGGGTTCACAGATACGCAGTATTTT. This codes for CASREGAAGFTDTQYF.

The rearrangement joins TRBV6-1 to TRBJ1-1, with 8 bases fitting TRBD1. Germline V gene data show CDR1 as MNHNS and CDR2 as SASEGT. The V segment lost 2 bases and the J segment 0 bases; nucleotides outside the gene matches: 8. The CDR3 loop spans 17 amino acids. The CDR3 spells CASSEFGDRLMNTEAFF. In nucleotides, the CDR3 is TGTGCCAGCAGTGAATTTGGGGACAGGCTTATGAACACTGAAGCTTTCTTT.